One sample yielded the 20 T cell receptor beta chains listed below, sequenced in a study of T cell responses to AZD1222 COVID-19 vaccine. Generated by immunoSEQ multiplex PCR, the TCRdb table keeps only in-frame clones and is missing some. This sample has about 130,000 clones, with 88% found just once. The specimen comprised peripheral blood, sampled on day 0 of AZD1222 vaccination. The receptors stem from an adult in good health.

The J gene is TRBJ2-7, the V gene TRBV3-1 (or the pseudogene TRBV3-2); D tentatively fits TRBD1 or TRBD2 (5 bases each). The CDR3 loop spans 14 amino acids. The V gene lost 0 bases and the J gene lost 6 bases, with 12 bases spanning the gap. Germline CDR1 reads LGHDT; CDR2 reads YNNKEL (reference sequence). The CDR3 coding sequence is TGTGCCAGCAGCCAAGATTCCGGGGCACGCGAGCAGTACTTC. This translates into CASSQDSGAREQYF.

This clone was seen a handful of times. The chain combines TRBV9 with TRBJ2-3; the match to TRBD1 covers 7 bases. V was pared by 0 bases and J by 1 base, with 2 bases of the junction left unmatched. The V gene's germline CDR1 is SGDLS and CDR2 YYNGEE. The CDR3 spans 15 residues. CDR3 DNA: TGTGCCAGCAGCGTAGAACAGGGGCGCACAGATACGCAGTATTTT. It translates to CASSVEQGRTDTQYF. Complete variable domain (other parts from reference TRBV9 and TRBJ2-3): DSGVTQTPKHLITATGQRVTLRCSPRSGDLSVYWYQQSLDQGLQFLIQYYNGEERAKGNILERFSAQQFPDLHSELNLSSLELGDSALYFCASSVEQGRTDTQYFGPGTRLTVL.

The chain joins TRBV9 to TRBJ2-1, with a weak D call TRBD2 (6 bases). Germline CDR1 SGDLS, CDR2 YYNGEE. This CDR3 is 16 amino acids long. V was clipped by 2 bases and J by 2 bases, with 14 bases between them. Written as DNA, the CDR3 is TGTGCCAGCAGCGTTGCCGGGACTGCCCCCTACAATGAGCAGTTCTTC. Amino acid sequence: CASSVAGTAPYNEQFF.

V is TRBV28 and J is TRBJ1-6; 8 bases align to TRBD1. In germline, CDR1 is MDHEN, CDR2 SYDVKM. Unmatched junction bases numbered 4, after V lost 2 bases and J lost 10 bases. This CDR3 is built from 14 residues. CDR3 DNA: TGTGCCAGCAGTTTAGGCAGGGGGCGATCACCCCTCCACTTT. It encodes CASSLGRGRSPLHF.

V and J are TRBV9 and TRBJ1-5; unclear D gene. The CDR3 contains 14 residues. Germline V gene sequence: CDR1 SGDLS, CDR2 YYNGEE. Trimming removed 3 bases at V and 2 bases at J, with 9 bases between. Written as DNA, the CDR3 is TGTGCCAGCAGCGCGGGGTTCGGCAATCAGCCCCAGCATTTT. Its protein product is CASSAGFGNQPQHF.

This clone was observed once. J is TRBJ2-2 and V is TRBV7-3; D is undetermined. Germline V gives CDR1 SGHTA, CDR2 FQGTGA. This CDR3 spans 13 amino acids. V lost 0 bases, J lost 5 bases, and 4 bases lay in between. The chain's CDR3 is CASSLTGTGELFF. The CDR3 nucleotides read TGTGCCAGCAGCTTAACGGGGACCGGGGAGCTGTTTTTT.

V usage is TRBV19 and J usage is TRBJ2-3, with D tentatively TRBD1 or TRBD2 (5 bases each). V was clipped by 8 bases and J by 0 bases, with 9 bases between them. The CDR3 covers 13 residues. Per the germline V gene, CDR1 is LNHDA and CDR2 is SQIVND (reference sequence). The CDR3 DNA sequence: TGTGCCAGTGGGACGGCTAGCACAGATACGCAGTATTTT. Protein product: CASGTASTDTQYF.

CDR3 DNA sequence: TGTGCCAGTAGTGTAGGACTAGCGGGGAACAATGAGCAGTTCTTC. Protein sequence: CASSVGLAGNNEQFF. The rearrangement uses TRBV19 and TRBJ2-1; 12 bases map to TRBD2. Germline loops: CDR1 LNHDA, CDR2 SQIVND (reference sequence). Trimming cost V 5 bases and J 5 bases; bases outside gene matches: 4. The CDR3 is made up of 15 amino acids.

The gene calls are TRBV7-2 and TRBJ1-2, with D hard to call. The V gene's germline CDR1 is SGHTA and CDR2 FQGNSA. This CDR3 has 12 amino acids. Trimming cost V 4 bases and J 8 bases, with 11 bases left between them. As DNA, the CDR3 is TGTGCCAGCAGCTGGAGGACGGAGGGCTACACCTTC. Its protein is CASSWRTEGYTF. The full variable domain, its missing parts supplied by reference TRBV7-2 and TRBJ1-2, is GAGVSQSPSNKVTEKGKDVELRCDPISGHTALYWYRQSLGQGLEFLIYFQGNSAPDKSGLPSDRFSAERTGGSVSTLTIQRTQQEDSAVYLCASSWRTEGYTFGSGTRLTVV.

The V call is TRBV24-1, the J call TRBJ2-3; TRBD2 matches at 8 bases. The ends lost 4 bases at V and 2 bases at J; junction bases unmatched: 10. The germline V gene encodes CDR1 KGHDR and CDR2 SFDVKD. The CDR3 is 17 amino acids. Written as DNA, the CDR3 is TGTGCCACCAGTGAACGCGGGACTAGAGGGGTCACAGATACGCAGTATTTT. Its translation: CATSERGTRGVTDTQYF.

V and J are TRBV7-2 and TRBJ1-1; D gene unclear. The germline CDR1 and CDR2 sequences are SGHTA and FQGNSA. The CDR3 totals 13 residues. Trimming removed 3 bases at V and 10 bases at J, with 15 bases between. CDR3 residues: CASSFYPGNVAFF. The CDR3, as DNA: TGTGCCAGCAGCTTTTACCCTGGAAACGTAGCTTTCTTT.

The rearrangement links TRBV28 to TRBJ1-5; 9 bases line up with TRBD1. The CDR3 contains 14 residues. With V trimmed by 6 bases and J by 5 bases, 5 bases remained unmatched. Germline CDR1 and CDR2: MDHEN and SYDVKM. The CDR3 sequence is CASSFTGGHQPQHF. DNA for the CDR3: TGTGCCAGCAGCTTCACAGGGGGCCATCAGCCCCAGCATTTT.

J is TRBJ1-1 and V is TRBV5-1; D is unresolved. This CDR3 is built from 13 residues. Germline CDR1 and CDR2: SGHRS and YFSETQ. Trimming pared 2 bases from V and 1 base from J, leaving 6 bases between. Here the CDR3 reads CASSFRENTEAFF. DNA for the CDR3: TGCGCCAGCAGCTTCCGGGAGAACACTGAAGCTTTCTTT.

The J gene is TRBJ2-1, the V gene TRBV6-2 or TRBV6-3; 12 positions match TRBD2. The CDR3 covers 16 residues. CDR1 and CDR2 (germline): MNHEY, SVGEGT. V lost 4 bases, J lost 7 bases, and 8 bases stayed unmatched. The CDR3, as DNA: TGTGCCAGCAGTTCGACTAGCGGGGGAGGTGGAAATGAGCAGTTCTTC. It codes for CASSSTSGGGGNEQFF.

This sequence joins TRBV6-5 and TRBJ1-1; D unresolved. The length of the CDR3 is 15 residues. V shed 2 bases and J shed 2 bases, with 12 bases lying between them. Germline CDR1 reads MNHEY; CDR2 reads SVGAGI. CDR3 amino acids: CASSYTPEGNTEAFF. CDR3 DNA: TGTGCCAGCAGTTACACCCCCGAGGGAAACACTGAAGCTTTCTTT.

Turning to this clone: The same CDR3 can be traced to other DNA sequences in this sample. The V gene is TRBV18, the J gene TRBJ1-5; D remains ambiguous. The CDR3 runs 13 residues. Trimming pared 2 bases from V and 1 base from J, leaving 3 bases between. Germline CDR1 KGHSH, CDR2 LQKENI. The CDR3 protein is CASSPDSNQPQHF. CDR3 coding DNA: TGTGCCAGCTCACCAGACAGCAATCAGCCCCAGCATTTT.

A remark on this clone: Compared with germline, one end of the junction differs, possibly owing to a read error. This chain's CDR3 is CASSYDRGSHEQYF. DNA of the CDR3: TGTGCCAGCAGCTACGACAGGGGCTCCCACGAGCAGTACTTC. This chain uses TRBV6-5 with TRBJ2-7; 8 bases agree with TRBD1. This CDR3 has 14 amino acids. Per germline, CDR1 MNHEY and CDR2 SVGAGI.

The chain has TRBV18 and TRBJ1-1; D gene uncertain. The CDR3 contains 13 residues. The germline V gene encodes CDR1 KGHSH and CDR2 LQKENI. With 2 bases removed from V and 1 base from J, the gap between germline ends came to 5 bases. The CDR3 protein is CASSPAGNTEAFF. CDR3 sequence (DNA): TGTGCCAGCTCACCAGCGGGGAACACTGAAGCTTTCTTT. The complete variable domain, with remaining parts taken from reference TRBV18 and TRBJ1-1, reads NAGVMQNPRHLVRRRGQEARLRCSPMKGHSHVYWYRQLPEEGLKFMVYLQKENIIDESGMPKERFSAEFPKEGPSILRIQQVVRGDSAAYFCASSPAGNTEAFFGQGTRLTVV.

The V gene is TRBV11-1, the J gene TRBJ2-1; 14 nucleotides agree with TRBD2. The germline gives CDR1 SGHAT, CDR2 FQDESV (reference sequence). CDR3 size: 16 residues. With V trimmed by 5 bases and J by 5 bases, 5 bases remained unmatched. CDR3 coding DNA: TGTGCCAGCAGCCGCCTGGGACTAGCGGGAGACAATGAGCAGTTCTTC. It specifies CASSRLGLAGDNEQFF.

The CDR3 DNA reads TGTGCCTGGAGTATCCTCTCTGGAAACACCATATATTTT. Amino acid sequence: CAWSILSGNTIYF. This sequence joins TRBV30 and TRBJ1-3; D not certain. Germline CDR1 reads GTSNPN; CDR2 reads SVGIG (reference sequence). Trimming pared 2 bases from V and 0 bases from J, leaving 5 bases between. The CDR3 covers 13 residues.